This TCR beta chain derives from a study of shared clonotypes between healthy human individuals (dated by TCRdb to 2018 to 2021). About the study as a whole: Two women and three men aged 18 to 49 years were included in the cohort. For each donor, three plates each were used for CD4 naive and CD4 memory, two plates were used for CD8 naive, and one plate was used for CD8 memory. Blood TCR repertoires of about 5 healthy adults were deeply sequenced to estimate repertoire size and the extent of clonotype sharing between individuals. Different laboratories and diverse techniques were used to prepare libraries and sequence TCR repertoires, to increase sequencing depth and limit assay-specific biases. Between about 0.94 and 8.9 billion PBMCs per donor were obtained by leukapheresis. The study at large found these results: Sampling was limited to blood, and TCR repertoires in tissue likely differ from TCR repertoires in blood. Pairwise subsampling indicated that sequencing depth was expected to affect the degree of clonotype sharing among donors. About 5% of naive CD4, approximately 3.7% of naive CD8, approximately 2.2% of memory CD4, and 0.35% to 0.4% of memory CD8 clonotypes were shared across a few donors. Because the study included a small number of donors, the genetic and exposure-history diversity represented was limited. Clonotypes shared by all four sorted-subset donors showed higher generation probabilities than non-shared clonotypes. Estimated clonotype richness was generally larger for naive than for memory subsets. Rarefaction of sorted-subset datasets indicated incomplete sequencing despite the large sequencing depth.

TCR CDR3 regions were amplified from genomic DNA by multiplex PCR using the deep immunoSEQ assay. For each cell subset, the extracted genomic DNA was distributed evenly across all wells of several immunoSEQ 96-well plates, and each plate served as one replicate. For sorted subsets, each replicate PCR was loaded with 200 to 250 ng genomic DNA, equivalent to 30,000 to 35,000 T cell genomes. Purified libraries were measured with a Qubit 3.0 fluorometer, size-checked on a Bioanalyzer 2100, and measured again with the KAPA Library Quantification kit. Every immunoSEQ 96-well plate was sequenced on a separate single-read 150-cycle Illumina NextSeq 550 flow cell. In the authors' own workflow: The immunoSEQ output contained only junctional sequences without quality scores, so filtering could not match that applied to full-length reads. To assign V/J genes and CDR3, sequences were annotated using PyIR, a Python wrapper for IgBLAST v1.9, with IMGT germline references. Any read was removed if the V/J assignment was weak (E-value above 1e-6), the CDR3 was missing, or the read contained stop codons, out-of-frame junctions, or ambiguous translated residues. V3J clonotypes were defined by identical inferred V gene, J gene, and CDR3 amino acid sequence. Percentage overlap between repertoires was computed as shared unique clonotypes divided by the size of the smaller repertoire. Repertoire richness was assessed with RTK rarefaction, the Chao1 estimator, and Recon v2.1 estimates of unobserved clonotypes. Generation probabilities for all TCRbeta clonotypes obtained by the gDNA method from several donors were computed using OLGA. The table comes from immuneACCESS by way of TCRdb, which keeps in-frame sequences with V and J called. Part of the clones is missing from these tables; in studies checked, under half for an unresolved V gene and the rest for unknown reasons. That table is the source of V, J and clone size, and D and trimming were worked out from the DNA. The table for this sample lists roughly 2,300,000 clones; less than 95% of them were counted only once. The top ten clones comprise 0.3% to 0.4% of the sample.

The donors were healthy, HIV-negative adults with no recently reported acute infections or vaccinations. Every donor was a Caucasian adult living in Nashville, Tennessee, USA. Magnetic negative selection was used to enrich CD4+ T cells, after which naive cells were positively selected on CD45RA and the negative fraction became the memory subset. After blood collection by leukapheresis, PBMCs were isolated using Ficoll-Histopaque density gradient centrifugation and then cryopreserved in the vapor phase of liquid nitrogen. Purity and quantity of every magnetically sorted T cell population were checked by analytical flow cytometry. From each sorted fraction, genomic DNA was isolated and quantified by UV absorbance on a Nanodrop 2000c. In regard to this clone: Its antigen is still unknown. No much larger clone is present one base from it, and per-base qualities are unavailable.

Clipping removes 4 bases from V and 2 bases from J, with 6 as the unmatched junction base count. Measured from the cysteine to the phenylalanine, the CDR3 is 14 residues long. Here the CDR3 DNA is all that survives: 42 bases in frame from base 1. The germline V gene (reference sequence) gives CDR1 as SGHNT and CDR2 as YYREEE. Material for sequencing was naive CD4+ T cells from PBMCs. This specimen's cell subset or site label, per the study, means: CD45RA+ positively selected. The chain is assembled from TRBV5-4 and TRBJ2-7; TRBD2 fits 7 bases in the junction. The TCR sequence derives from a man between 18 and 35 years old in good health. Some clones in this sample may be carry-over from other donors' samples. The DNA is as follows: TGTGCCAGCAGCCCTTCTAGCGGACCCTACGAGCAGTACTTC. Translated, it reads CASSPSSGPYEQYF.